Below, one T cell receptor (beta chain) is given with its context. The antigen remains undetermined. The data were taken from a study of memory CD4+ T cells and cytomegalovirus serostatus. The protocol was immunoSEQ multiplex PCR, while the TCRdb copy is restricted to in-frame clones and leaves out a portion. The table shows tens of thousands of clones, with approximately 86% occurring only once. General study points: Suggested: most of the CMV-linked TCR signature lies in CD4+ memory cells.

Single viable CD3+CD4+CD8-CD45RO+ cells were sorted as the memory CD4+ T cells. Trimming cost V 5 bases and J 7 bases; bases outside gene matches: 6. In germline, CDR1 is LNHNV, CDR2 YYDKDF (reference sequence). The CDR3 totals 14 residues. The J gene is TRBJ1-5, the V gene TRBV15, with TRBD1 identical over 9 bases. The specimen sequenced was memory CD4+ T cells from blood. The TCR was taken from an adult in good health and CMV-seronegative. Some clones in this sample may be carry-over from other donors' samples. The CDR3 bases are TGTGCCACCAGCCAGGACAGGGGAAACCAGCCCCAGCATTTT. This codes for CATSQDRGNQPQHF.